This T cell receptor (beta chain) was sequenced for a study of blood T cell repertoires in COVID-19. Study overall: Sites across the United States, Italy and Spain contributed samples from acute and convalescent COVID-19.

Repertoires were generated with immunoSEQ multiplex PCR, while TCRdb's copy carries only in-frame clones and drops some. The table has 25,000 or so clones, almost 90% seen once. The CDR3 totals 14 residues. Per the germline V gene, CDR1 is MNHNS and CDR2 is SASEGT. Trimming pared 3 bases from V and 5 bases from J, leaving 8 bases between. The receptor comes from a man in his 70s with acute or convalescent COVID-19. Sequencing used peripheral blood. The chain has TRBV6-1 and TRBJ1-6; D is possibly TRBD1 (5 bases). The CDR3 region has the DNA TGTGCCAGCAGTGAGGAGGGGAATAATTCACCCCTCCACTTT. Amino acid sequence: CASSEEGNNSPLHF.